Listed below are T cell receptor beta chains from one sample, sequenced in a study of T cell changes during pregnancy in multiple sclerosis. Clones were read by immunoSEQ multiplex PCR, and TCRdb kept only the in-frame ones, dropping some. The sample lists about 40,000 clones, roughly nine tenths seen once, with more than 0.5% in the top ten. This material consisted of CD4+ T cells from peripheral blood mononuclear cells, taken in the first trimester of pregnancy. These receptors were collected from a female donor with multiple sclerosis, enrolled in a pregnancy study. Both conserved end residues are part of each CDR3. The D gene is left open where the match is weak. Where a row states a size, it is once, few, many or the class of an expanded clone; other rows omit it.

TGTGCCAGCAGCCTTAGGGGGGGAAGGGAGGGAAACACCATATATTTT	CASSLRGGREGNTIYF	TRBV13	-	TRBJ1-3	-
TGTGCCAGTAGTGCCGGGGAGGCGGGGGGTCCTAAGGGGCAGTTCTTC	CASSAGEAGGPKGQFF	TRBV19	-	TRBJ2-1	TRBD2
TGTGCCAGCAGTGCACCGGGACAGCCCTACGAGCAGTACTTC	CASSAPGQPYEQYF	TRBV6-5	-	TRBJ2-7	TRBD1
TGTGCCAGCAGTGGTCCCCCGGTAGAAATTAGTAGAGATACGCAGTATTTT	CASSGPPVEISRDTQYF	TRBV6-4	-	TRBJ2-3	-
TGTGCCAGCAGCTCGTCAGGGGTTCGGTCTGGGGCCAACGTCCTGACTTTC	CASSSSGVRSGANVLTF	TRBV11-2	medium-sized	TRBJ2-6	-
TGTGCCAGCAAACAGGGGGCTAACACTGAAGCTTTCTTT	CASKQGANTEAFF	TRBV6-1	-	TRBJ1-1	TRBD1
TGTGCCAGCAGTACCCCGGGACAGGGGGCCCACGAGCAGTACTTC	CASSTPGQGAHEQYF	TRBV6-6	-	TRBJ2-7	TRBD1
TGTGCCAGCAGCCATACCCTGGGGGGGTTGAATGAGCAGTTCTTC	CASSHTLGGLNEQFF	TRBV4-2	-	TRBJ2-1	TRBD2
TGTGCCATTTCTAGGCGGGGGGACTTCACAGATACGCAGTATTTT	CAISRRGDFTDTQYF	TRBV6-1	-	TRBJ2-3	TRBD2
TGTGCCAGCAGCGCCCACCAGGGAAACACCATATATTTT	CASSAHQGNTIYF	TRBV11-2	-	TRBJ1-3	-
TGTGCCAGCAGCGTAGGACAGGGGCCCCAAGAGACCCAGTACTTC	CASSVGQGPQETQYF	TRBV7-2	-	TRBJ2-5	TRBD1
TGTGCCAGTAGTACCCCCGGCGGGAGTAGGTCCTACGAGCAGTACTTC	CASSTPGGSRSYEQYF	TRBV19	-	TRBJ2-7	TRBD2
TGTGCCATCAGTGATCCTAGCGGAGCTAGCACAGATACGCAGTATTTT	CAISDPSGASTDTQYF	TRBV10-3	-	TRBJ2-3	TRBD2
TGTGCCAGCTCACCACTCGCGGAGAACACTGAAGCTTTCTTT	CASSPLAENTEAFF	TRBV18	-	TRBJ1-1	-
TGCGCCAGCAGCTTCGGGAGGGCTGGGGAGACCCAGTACTTC	CASSFGRAGETQYF	TRBV5-1	-	TRBJ2-5	TRBD2
TGTGCCAGCAGTGAAGTGTCGGGCTATGGCTACACCTTC	CASSEVSGYGYTF	TRBV6-1	few	TRBJ1-2	-
TGTGCCAGCAGCTTAGGGGGGGACGATGAGCAGTTCTTC	CASSLGGDDEQFF	TRBV7-9	-	TRBJ2-1	-
TGTGCCAGCAGCTTTAGGGCCGGCGGGGATCAGCCCCAGCATTTT	CASSFRAGGDQPQHF	TRBV7-2	few	TRBJ1-5	-
TGTGCCAGCAGGCGGGACTCGGGGACTGAAGCTTTCTTT	CASRRDSGTEAFF	TRBV7-6	-	TRBJ1-1	-
TGTGCCAGCAGTGCCTTCGACAGGGGGCAGAATCAGCCCCAGCATTTT	CASSAFDRGQNQPQHF	TRBV2	few	TRBJ1-5	TRBD1
TGTGCCTGGAGTGTCCACGGGGCAGATACGCAGTATTTT	CAWSVHGADTQYF	TRBV30	once	TRBJ2-3	-
TGTGCCAGCAGTAGAGGGGGGGCAGCCCTAAACACAGATACGCAGTATTTT	CASSRGGAALNTDTQYF	TRBV5-4	once	TRBJ2-3	-
TGTGCCAGCAGGGGCGGGGGGGCGGATACGCAGTATTTT	CASRGGGADTQYF	TRBV7-3	-	TRBJ2-3	TRBD2
TGTGCCAGCAGCTTTGGGGGCGCTTTTAACTATGGCTACACCTTC	CASSFGGAFNYGYTF	TRBV7-2	-	TRBJ1-2	-
TGTGCCAGCAGTTCTACTTATTCAGATACGCAGTATTTT	CASSSTYSDTQYF	TRBV6-5	-	TRBJ2-3	-
TGTGCCAGCAGTATGAGACAGGGAGACACTGAAGCTTTCTTT	CASSMRQGDTEAFF	TRBV2	few	TRBJ1-1	TRBD1
TGTGCCAGCAGCCAAGAGGGGGACTCCTCCTACGAGCAGTACTTC	CASSQEGDSSYEQYF	TRBV4-2	-	TRBJ2-7	-
TGTGCCAGCAGCCGTCAGGCCCAAGAGACCCAGTACTTC	CASSRQAQETQYF	TRBV13	-	TRBJ2-5	-
TGTGCCAGCAGAGCGAGTGCCCCATACAATGAGCAGTTCTTC	CASRASAPYNEQFF	TRBV7-2	-	TRBJ2-1	-
TGTGCCAGCAGCTTAGGGGGCAGGGGGCGACGGTTGAATGAAAAACTGTTTTTT	CASSLGGRGRRLNEKLFF	TRBV7-8	-	TRBJ1-4	TRBD1
TGTGCCAGCAGCGAGGGAGGTTTGGGCACTGAAGCTTTCTTT	CASSEGGLGTEAFF	TRBV7-9	-	TRBJ1-1	-
TGTGCCAGCAGCTCCGAGGGCGAGCAGTACTTC	CASSSEGEQYF	TRBV7-9	-	TRBJ2-7	-
TGCGCCAGCAGCCTACAGAGCTCTGGAAACACCATATATTTT	CASSLQSSGNTIYF	TRBV5-1	-	TRBJ1-3	-
TGTGCCTGGGGTCCTTTCACAGGGGGCTCCTACGAGCAGTACTTC	CAWGPFTGGSYEQYF	TRBV30	-	TRBJ2-7	TRBD1
TGTGCCAGCAGTTACTCGTACAGAAACACTGAAGCTTTCTTT	CASSYSYRNTEAFF	TRBV6-5	-	TRBJ1-1	-
TGTGCCAGCAGTGACAGGGCCTCTGGCTACACCTTC	CASSDRASGYTF	TRBV28	-	TRBJ1-2	TRBD1
TGTGCCAGCAGAATGGGACTAGCGGTTCAAGAGACCCAGTACTTC	CASRMGLAVQETQYF	TRBV25-1	-	TRBJ2-5	TRBD2
TGTGCCAGCAGTCTCTTCTTCACAGATACGCAGTATTTT	CASSLFFTDTQYF	TRBV11-2	-	TRBJ2-3	-
TGCGCCAGCAGCTCTCAGGGGGCGAAGGACACTGAAGCTTTCTTT	CASSSQGAKDTEAFF	TRBV5-1	-	TRBJ1-1	TRBD1
TGTGCCAGCATAGGAGGGGGGGACTTTACCGGGGAGCTGTTTTTT	CASIGGGDFTGELFF	TRBV7-2	-	TRBJ2-2	-
TGTGCCAGCACCCGGGACGGGGGGAACTACGAGCAGTACTTC	CASTRDGGNYEQYF	TRBV6-5	few	TRBJ2-7	TRBD2
TGTGCCTGGAGGCAGGATTTCTACGAGCAGTACTTC	CAWRQDFYEQYF	TRBV30	-	TRBJ2-7	-